A single T cell receptor beta chain is shown here with its context. Its antigen is unidentified. The data are from a study of Ad26.COV2.S vaccination and SARS-CoV-2 variants. About the study: Sample donor was a member of the COV1001 Ad26.COV2.S trial arm.

The CDR3 is made up of 14 amino acids. V lost 6 bases to trimming and J lost 6 bases; unmatched junction nucleotides: 10. Germline-derived CDR1 and CDR2 are MGHRA and YSYEKL. Treatment given: roughly 18 received Ad26.COV2.S at low or high dose, single or two shots; 5 received placebo; per-sample allocation not given. Sampling happened 63 days after the first vaccine or placebo injection. Overall study findings and caveats: The TCR breadth and depth analyses may have produced an underestimate of total T cell responses.

Generated by immunoSEQ multiplex PCR, the TCRdb table keeps only in-frame clones and is missing some. In the table there are around 450,000 clones, 70% to 90% of which are singletons. V and J are TRBV4-1 and TRBJ1-2; 7 positions match TRBD1. The source is a person between 18 and 65 years old who received the Ad26.COV2.S COVID-19 vaccine or a placebo. The sequencing here drew on peripheral blood, taken in a trial of Ad26.COV2.S vaccine versus placebo. The CDR3 bases are TGCGCCAGCAGACTCAACTCAGGGGGGGATGGCTACACCTTC. This gives the protein CASRLNSGGDGYTF.